This record concerns one TCR beta chain sequence. Its antigen target is currently unknown. No base quality values were provided; no much bigger clone lies one nucleotide off. The cohort consisted of some 730 healthy bone marrow donors. Cohort members were all nominally healthy when sampled, although unrecorded immune exposures were likely present. CMV serostatus was recorded as positive for around 300 and negative for about half of the 666 cohort members, whereas no CMV serostatus was recorded for the donor in question. A peripheral blood sample was provided by each donor, and peripheral blood mononuclear cells were used for TCR beta sequencing. The Qiagen DNeasy Blood Extraction Kit was used to extract genomic DNA from the blood cell samples. This sample is part of a study of cytomegalovirus exposure and HLA in healthy donors (dated by TCRdb to about 2017). Broadly, across the study: In an earlier analysis of approximately 500 of the donors, less than 350 Gb of sequence data and about 110 million unique TCR beta sequences from about 179 million T cells were reported. Besides the first cohort of 666 subjects, a separate validation cohort made up of 120 different subjects was used. Both class I and class II loci were covered by HLA typing, at four-digit resolution. The study aimed to test whether cataloging public T cell receptors could reveal signatures of past pathogen exposure. Alongside the repertoire data, information on donor age, sex, ethnicity and CMV serostatus was compiled. To predict cytomegalovirus infection status, the study combined high-throughput TCR immunosequencing, statistical association of individual TCRs with disease status, and machine learning. A later analysis re-examined previously published TCR beta repertoires from over 500 donors and added high-resolution HLA genotyping to investigate patterns of TCR occurrence. Among several hundred genotyped donors of the cohort, an average of roughly 230,000 unique TCR beta nucleotide sequences was sequenced per donor, of which about 18% were non-productive. The T cell repertoires of about 700 subjects were profiled by immunosequencing and related to cytomegalovirus serostatus. Genome-wide SNP genotypes for about three fifths of the roughly 670 donors were used in a later genetic analysis, which treated that subset as a discovery cohort. Rather than drawing on any new phenotypic data, the later analysis identified candidate immune exposures from TCR beta sequences and the way those sequences occurred across donors. All discovery cohort repertoires had been generated on a single sequencing platform. An early release covering 550 to 650 HLA-typed donors comprised approximately 290 gigabases of sequencing data and tens of millions of unique TCR sequences. An earlier analysis of around 540 of the donors applied high-throughput TCR beta sequencing to assess whether each TCR beta V gene segment acted as functional or pseudogenic. The number of typed donors differed by locus: 629-630 for A, B, C, DRB1 and DQB1; some 500 for DQA1; about 600 for DPA1; and some 470 for DPB1. Five DR-DQ haplotypes were treated as single units for association and clustering because of strong linkage in the cohort. Of the approximately 370 genotyped donors, 75% to 85% were placed in the genetic ancestry cluster associated with self-reported Caucasian donors. Results and caveats for the whole study, not just this receptor: HLA typing was unavailable for some donors at each locus, so association tests used only the typed subset. When HLA alleles, especially DR and DQ, strongly co-occurred, TCR associations were difficult to assign to individual alleles. In the study, about 150 TCR beta chains were listed as associated with cytomegalovirus. In a later analysis, HLA-associated TCR beta chains showed more clonal expansion and lower generation probabilities than non-associated chains that were equally common. A later analysis associated 16,951 TCR beta sequences with specific HLA alleles at a false discovery rate of 0.05. Sequencing depth was assumed to be roughly uniform across donors in the presence/absence analyses, though that assumption may not hold. According to the authors, the approach could potentially be generalized to other disease states and immunological phenotypes. In vitro tests confirmed that three of the cytomegalovirus-associated TCR beta chains recognize cytomegalovirus antigens. A later genetic analysis associated a missense DCLRE1C variant with V-gene and J-gene trimming of TCR beta chains, and an independent cohort replicated the association. The cohort was sequenced for TCR beta chains only, and without alpha or paired-chain data the features that could be detected were limited. Most CMV-associated TCR beta chains appeared to be HLA-restricted in a later analysis, and the HLA associations seemed to be driven largely by CMV exposure. In a later analysis, TCR association rates were found to vary across HLA loci, with the most associated TCRs seen for DRB1 alleles and the fewest for HLA-C alleles. Cytomegalovirus status was reported to be diagnosed by the classifier with high specificity and sensitivity in both the original and validation cohorts. Compared with the approximately 670-donor mean, donors in an Asian-associated ancestry cluster had fewer N-insertions in productive TCRs, according to a later genetic analysis. CMV serostatus was the only immune exposure information available for the cohort. A group of highly shared sequence variants was considered likely to be a technical artifact of the sequencing pipeline. Most TCR sequences were seen in very few donors, while some public TCRs were found in many individuals. The 87-base-pair reads could not distinguish some IMGT-functional V segments, including TRBV6-2 and TRBV6-3, so those segments were excluded. In an earlier analysis of roughly 500 of the donors, most TCR beta V segments appeared in productive rearrangements about 87% or about 30% of the time, broadly matching IMGT annotations. Several of the top co-occurrence clusters appeared to be linked to parvovirus B19, influenza, CMV and Epstein-Barr virus, according to a later analysis. A further reported finding was that TCR beta sequences accurately predicted the HLA-A and HLA-B alleles for most subjects in the first cohort. The earlier analysis of 587 of the donors excluded 15 to 20 rarely observed V segments, including chromosome 9 orphons, because counts were too low. Linkage disequilibrium might explain the correlated functional status among segregating V segments, but an unknown experimental factor could not be ruled out.

Library creation used the immunoSEQ multiplex PCR assay. For the multiplex PCR, a mixture combining 60 forward primers for TCR Vbeta segments and 13 reverse primers for TCR Jbeta segments was used. A multiplex PCR assay on genomic DNA amplified the CDR3 region of rearranged TCR beta genes. The Illumina HiSeq System was used to sequence the amplified TCR beta libraries as 87-base-pair reads. For the original study's pipeline: In a later analysis, roughly 80 million unique TCR beta chains were counted across the roughly 670 repertoires, and roughly 10 million of these chains were shared by at least two donors. Raw reads were error-corrected and collapsed into unique sequences by a nearest-neighbor algorithm in which closely related sequences were merged to remove PCR and sequencing errors. Alignment of CDR3 sequences to IMGT reference sequences was used to assign V, D and J gene segments. For a sequence to be retained, a match of at least six nucleotides to both a V gene segment and a J gene segment was required. Rearrangements were called productive when the CDR3 lacked stop codons and stayed in frame with V and J; all others were non-productive. CDR3 was defined according to IMGT convention as the region running from the second conserved V-encoded cysteine to the conserved J-encoded phenylalanine. In an earlier analysis of around 570 of the donors, sequences lacking an unambiguous match to a single V gene segment were excluded. In an earlier analysis of 587 of the donors, V segments were called functional above 56.7% productive rearrangements and were called segregating when the between-donor standard deviation exceeded 5%. A statistical classification framework was developed to diagnose cytomegalovirus status using the catalog of TCR beta chain sequences. In a later analysis, V and J genes were assigned by comparing TCR nucleotide sequences against IMGT/GENE-DB human TR gene sequences. A later analysis assigned CDR3 sequences and most-parsimonious VDJ recombination scenarios with the TCRdist pipeline. A later analysis defined each TCR beta chain by its CDR3 amino acid sequence plus V-gene family, and excluded reads lacking a unique V-gene family. A later analysis removed 500 to 650 highly shared, low-generation-probability nucleotide sequences to deal with suspected cross-contamination and a sequencing artifact. In a later analysis, a clonal expansion index for each public chain was calculated from normalized within-repertoire ranks of inferred template counts. In a later analysis, generation probabilities were computed with a VDJ recombination model fitted to out-of-frame rearrangements, and the resulting probabilities were checked against IGoR. A later analysis scored TCR-TCR, TCR-HLA and TCR-CMV co-occurrence with hypergeometric tests, applying a repertoire-size bias correction to TCR pairs. A later analysis estimated false discovery rates by permuting HLA or CMV assignments 20 times. A later analysis grouped co-occurring TCRs with DBSCAN, adding TCRdist sequence similarity when clustering within HLA-allele-positive subsets. For co-occurrence clustering, repertoires with fewer than 30,000 or more than 120,000 public chains were excluded, along with about five repertoires with anomalous nucleotide sharing. Drawn from immuneACCESS, this table holds only the in-frame rearrangements with V and J called that TCRdb kept. Clones are partly lost; checked studies trace under half to an unresolved V gene and leave the rest unexplained. The DNA gave D and trimming, while V, J and clone size come from that table. Within this sample are 200,000 to 250,000 clones, with roughly 84% of them counted one time only. The ten largest clones capture roughly 1.3% of the sample.

The CDR3, from cysteine to phenylalanine, totals 14 residues. CDR3 DNA is the only sequence kept; it has 42 bases, read in frame from the first base. The germline V gene (reference sequence) yields MNHEY for CDR1 and SMNVEV for CDR2. V lost 4 bases and J lost 5 bases; the stretch between them is 12 bases long. Recombination joined TRBV27 with TRBJ2-1, with a weak D call of TRBD2 (6 bases match). This clonotype was sampled from a human donor in good health. Specimen: PBMCs. The nucleotide sequence reads TGTGCCAGCAGTTCGTGGGAGGTGGACAATGAGCAGTTCTTC. This is translated as CASSSWEVDNEQFF.